The 21 T cell receptor beta chains listed next were all sequenced from one sample in a study of identical twins. TCRdb recomputed calls from the 5' RACE reads with MiXCR, one row per CDR3 protein. Of some 460,000 distinct CDR3 sequences in the sample, 11% to 15% were seen once. This sample also appeared in a second study, on yellow fever vaccine responses in identical twins.

Sequencing input: CD4+ T cells sorted from blood. Source of these receptors: a young woman in good health.

CDR3 bases: TGTGCCAGCAGCAAACCGGAGGGGGGCTACAATGAGCAGTTCTTC. Protein product: CASSKPEGGYNEQFF. The chain has TRBV5-5 and TRBJ2-1, with D perhaps assigned TRBD1 or TRBD2 (6 bases each). Germline values: CDR1 SGHKS, CDR2 YYEKEE (reference sequence). The germline V and J ends were trimmed by 4 bases and 3 bases, with 14 bases remaining between them. This CDR3 contains 15 residues.

This sequence joins TRBV12-3 or TRBV12-4 and TRBJ2-7; D gene uncertain. The CDR3 extends over 14 amino acids. Trimming left V 1 base short and J 5 bases short, with 12 bases between. The CDR3 region has the DNA TGTGCCAGCAGTTTAGAATGGGGTTTGGACGAGCAGTACTTC. This codes for CASSLEWGLDEQYF.

This clonotype has just a few counts. The gene calls are TRBV15 and TRBJ1-1; D unresolved. The CDR3 length is 18 residues. Germline values: CDR1 LNHNV, CDR2 YYDKDF (reference sequence). V lost 0 bases to trimming and J lost 3 bases, with 20 bases between them. CDR3 in DNA: TGTGCCACCAGCAGAGATCTCGACAAAAGCCTGCTGTACACTGAAGCTTTCTTT. It specifies CATSRDLDKSLLYTEAFF.

This clonotype was observed a handful of times. V usage is TRBV11-2 and J usage is TRBJ2-1; 13 bases fit TRBD2. V shed 4 bases, J shed 9 bases, and the junction held 15 bases outside the gene matches. Germline V gene sequence: CDR1 SGHAT, CDR2 FQNNGV. This CDR3 is 18 amino acids long. CDR3 coding DNA: TGTGCCAGCAGCTCAATCCCCCCGGGACTAGCGGGATTGAGTGAGCAGTTCTTC. This gives the protein CASSSIPPGLAGLSEQFF.

The chain joins TRBV28 to TRBJ2-7; 8 nucleotides agree with TRBD1. After removal of 7 bases from V and 2 bases from J, the junction contained 7 bases not matched to a gene. Germline assignment: CDR1 MDHEN and CDR2 SYDVKM. This CDR3 spans 14 amino acids. The CDR3 region is CASTFGQGAYEQYF. The CDR3 nucleotides are TGTGCCAGCACCTTCGGACAGGGAGCCTACGAGCAGTACTTC.

In this sample, this clonotype turned up a few times. V usage is TRBV20-1 and J usage is TRBJ2-7; possible D gene TRBD2, 6 bases. The CDR3 is 13 residues long. Germline V gives CDR1 DFQATT, CDR2 SNEGSKA (reference sequence). With 6 bases removed from V and 3 bases from J, the gap between germline ends came to 15 bases. CDR3 sequence: CSARGLASYEQYF. For the CDR3, the DNA is TGCAGTGCCCGAGGGCTAGCGAGCTACGAGCAGTACTTC.

This clonotype was observed at least ten times. This chain links TRBV20-1 with TRBJ1-1, with 12 bases that match TRBD1. In germline, CDR1 is DFQATT, CDR2 SNEGSKA (reference sequence). V shed 6 bases and J 0 bases; nucleotides not matched to a gene: 5. The CDR3 has 15 amino acids. CDR3 nucleotide sequence: TGCAGTGCCAAGGGGGACAGGGGGCTGAACACTGAAGCTTTCTTT. Its protein product is CSAKGDRGLNTEAFF.

The sample holds a few counts of this clonotype. The V call is TRBV7-9, the J call TRBJ2-2, with 7 bases aligning to TRBD1. Germline values: CDR1 SEHNR, CDR2 FQNEAQ (reference sequence). CDR3 length: 14 amino acids. With V trimmed by 4 bases and J by 9 bases, 8 bases remained unmatched. This CDR3 reads CASSSDRSGRELFF. Written as DNA, the CDR3 is TGTGCCAGCAGCTCGGACAGGTCCGGGCGGGAGCTGTTTTTT. Full variable domain (rest looked up from reference TRBV7-9 and TRBJ2-2): DTGVSQNPRHKITKRGQNVTFRCDPISEHNRLYWYRQTLGQGPEFLTYFQNEAQLEKSRLLSDRFSAERPKGSFSTLEIQRTEQGDSAMYLCASSSDRSGRELFFGEGSRLTVL.

The chain is built from TRBV30 and TRBJ2-5; 8 bases line up with TRBD2. The CDR3 length is 15 residues. The germline CDR1 and CDR2 sequences are GTSNPN and SVGIG (reference sequence). V gave up 1 base and J gave up 5 bases; unmatched junction bases: 9. This CDR3 is CAWSGGAGVWETQYF. DNA for the CDR3: TGTGCCTGGAGTGGGGGAGCGGGAGTGTGGGAGACCCAGTACTTC.

V gene TRBV7-2 combines with J gene TRBJ2-7; TRBD2 agrees at 8 bases. The CDR3 extends over 13 amino acids. Trimming at V came to 4 bases and at J to 4 bases, leaving 3 bases not matched to a gene. Germline V gene lookup returns CDR1 SGHTA and CDR2 FQGNSA. The CDR3 protein is CASSSGLDYEQYF. The CDR3 DNA reads as TGTGCCAGCAGCTCGGGACTAGATTACGAGCAGTACTTC.

This clonotype came up a few times. The chain recombines TRBV4-1 with TRBJ2-3; a possible D gene is TRBD1 (6 bases). This CDR3 is 16 amino acids long. V was trimmed by 3 bases and J by 2 bases, leaving 15 bases between them. Per the germline V gene, CDR1 is MGHRA and CDR2 is YSYEKL. In nucleotides, the CDR3 is TGCGCCAGCAGCCAGCCCACCCGGGACATCACAGATACGCAGTATTTT. It translates to CASSQPTRDITDTQYF.

This clonotype showed up just a few times. The V gene is TRBV6-2 or TRBV6-3, the J gene TRBJ2-1; a weak D match, TRBD2 (5 bases). Germline V gene sequence: CDR1 MNHEY, CDR2 SVGEGT. This CDR3 region has 15 residues. Trimming removed 7 bases at V and 4 bases at J, with 17 bases between. This CDR3 reads CASTDGISSYNEQFF. CDR3 sequence (DNA): TGTGCCAGCACGGACGGGATCTCAAGTTACAATGAGCAGTTCTTC.

The chain has TRBV20-1 and TRBJ2-7, with D perhaps assigned TRBD1 or TRBD2 (5 bases each). V was cut by 7 bases and J by 1 base, with 11 bases left in between. CDR1 and CDR2 from the germline V gene are DFQATT and SNEGSKA (reference sequence). CDR3 length: 12 amino acids. CDR3 residues: CSVVGDSYEQYF. DNA for the CDR3: TGCAGTGTTGTGGGGGATTCCTACGAGCAGTACTTC.

The chain has TRBV6-2 or TRBV6-3 and TRBJ2-2; 7 bases fit TRBD2. The CDR3 length is 15 residues. Per germline, CDR1 MNHEY and CDR2 SVGEGT. Germline trimming cut 6 bases from V and 3 bases from J; bases unmatched to any gene: 7. The CDR3 DNA follows: TGTGCCAGCAGCCGACTAGCAGGACACACCGGGGAGCTGTTTTTT. Amino acids: CASSRLAGHTGELFF.

This clonotype was picked up a small number of times. The chain links TRBV4-3 to TRBJ1-5, with D unresolved. V was pared by 0 bases and J by 0 bases, with 12 bases between. The CDR3 totals 17 residues. Germline V gene lookup returns CDR1 LGHNA and CDR2 YSLEER. As DNA, the CDR3 is TGCGCCAGCAGCCAAGATAGGGCGACTCATAGCAATCAGCCCCAGCATTTT. It codes for CASSQDRATHSNQPQHF.

The chain links TRBV7-2 to TRBJ2-7; D is possibly TRBD2 (5 bases). The CDR3 is 15 residues long. V lost 2 bases, J lost 2 bases, and 13 bases lay in between. Germline V CDR1 and CDR2: SGHTA, FQGNSA. The CDR3 loop is CASSLPDLWAYEQYF. CDR3 nucleotides: TGTGCCAGCAGCTTACCGGACTTATGGGCCTACGAGCAGTACTTC.

There are a few counts of this clonotype. The gene calls are TRBV20-1 and TRBJ2-1; a weak D match, TRBD2 (5 bases). This CDR3 spans 15 amino acids. Germline V gene lookup returns CDR1 DFQATT and CDR2 SNEGSKA (reference sequence). Trimming pared 6 bases from V and 6 bases from J, leaving 21 bases between. CDR3 sequence reads: CSAKPPRGLSNEQFF. CDR3 DNA sequence: TGCAGTGCGAAACCGCCACGGGGTTTGAGCAATGAGCAGTTCTTC.

The V call is TRBV12-3 or TRBV12-4, the J call TRBJ2-7, with D perhaps matching TRBD1 or TRBD2 (6 bases each). This CDR3 is 19 amino acids long. V lost 10 bases and J 0 bases, leaving 31 bases between the germline ends. The DNA for the CDR3 is TGTGCCATCACTAAGAAGGGGGGAATTCACCCCGGGGACTCCTACGAGCAGTACTTC. This codes for CAITKKGGIHPGDSYEQYF.

In its sample, this clonotype was seen a few times. At one boundary the junction diverges from the germline segment, which might be a read error. The chain employs TRBV7-2 and TRBJ2-4; 10 bases are a match to TRBD2. The CDR3 contains 15 residues. The germline V gene has CDR1 SGHTA and CDR2 FQGNSA. CDR3 residues: CASSLAGVSKNIQYF. The CDR3, as DNA: TGTGCCAGCAGCCTAGCGGGAGTATCCAAAAACATTCAGTACTTC.

This clonotype was observed at least ten times. V and J are TRBV14 and TRBJ2-5; D perhaps matches TRBD1 (5 bases). Trimming pared 1 base from V and 7 bases from J, leaving 16 bases between. The CDR3 sequence is 15 residues long. CDR1 is SGHDN and CDR2 is FVKESK in the germline V gene. The CDR3 coding sequence is TGTGCCAGCAGCCAAGGCAGTAAGGGGATAAGGACCCAGTACTTC. This sequence encodes CASSQGSKGIRTQYF. Drawing the rest from reference TRBV14 and TRBJ2-5, the complete variable domain is EAGVTQFPSHSVIEKGQTVTLRCDPISGHDNLYWYRRVMGKEIKFLLHFVKESKQDESGMPNNRFLAERTGGTYSTLKVQPAELEDSGVYFCASSQGSKGIRTQYFGPGTRLLVL.

The V and J genes are TRBV2 and TRBJ1-4; 7 bases map to TRBD1. Trimming took 5 bases from V and 10 from J; bases not matched to a gene: 10. Germline V gene lookup returns CDR1 SNHLY and CDR2 FYNNEI. The CDR3 covers 14 residues. The DNA of the CDR3 is TGTGCCAGCAGTTCGACAGGGTCTCCGGTAAAACTGTTTTTT. Translation: CASSSTGSPVKLFF.